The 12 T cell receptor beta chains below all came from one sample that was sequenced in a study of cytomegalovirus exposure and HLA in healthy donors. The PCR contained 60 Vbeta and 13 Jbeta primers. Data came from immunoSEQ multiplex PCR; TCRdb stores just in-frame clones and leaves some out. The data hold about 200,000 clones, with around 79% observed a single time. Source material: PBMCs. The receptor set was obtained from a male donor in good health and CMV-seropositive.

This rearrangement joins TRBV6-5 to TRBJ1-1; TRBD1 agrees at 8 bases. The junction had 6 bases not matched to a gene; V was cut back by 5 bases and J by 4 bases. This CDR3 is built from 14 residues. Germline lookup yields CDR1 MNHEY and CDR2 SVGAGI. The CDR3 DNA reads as TGTGCCAGCAGTCCTGGGACAGGTCCCACTGAAGCTTTCTTT. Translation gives CASSPGTGPTEAFF.

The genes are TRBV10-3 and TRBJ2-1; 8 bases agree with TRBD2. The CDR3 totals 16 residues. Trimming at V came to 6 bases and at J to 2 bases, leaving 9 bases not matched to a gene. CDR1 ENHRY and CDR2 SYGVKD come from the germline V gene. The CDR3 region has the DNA TGTGCCATCAGCCCCGGGACTAGGAGTCCCTACAATGAGCAGTTCTTC. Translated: CAISPGTRSPYNEQFF.

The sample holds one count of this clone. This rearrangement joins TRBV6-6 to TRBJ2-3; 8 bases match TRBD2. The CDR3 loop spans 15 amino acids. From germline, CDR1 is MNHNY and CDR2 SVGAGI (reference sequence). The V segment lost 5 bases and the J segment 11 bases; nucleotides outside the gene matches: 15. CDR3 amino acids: CASSASGAPGGVQYF. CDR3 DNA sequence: TGTGCCAGCAGTGCCTCAGGGGCCCCGGGGGGGGTGCAGTATTTT.

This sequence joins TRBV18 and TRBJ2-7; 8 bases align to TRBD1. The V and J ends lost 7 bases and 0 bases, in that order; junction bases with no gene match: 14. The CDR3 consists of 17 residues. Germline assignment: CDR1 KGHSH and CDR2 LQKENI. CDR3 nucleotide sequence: TGTGCCAGCTTACCTGGCCAGGGGGCTACTTCCTCCTACGAGCAGTACTTC. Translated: CASLPGQGATSSYEQYF.

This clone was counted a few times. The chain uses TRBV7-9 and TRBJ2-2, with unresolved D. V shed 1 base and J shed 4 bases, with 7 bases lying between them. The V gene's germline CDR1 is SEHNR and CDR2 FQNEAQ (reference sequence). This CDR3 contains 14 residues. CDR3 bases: TGTGCCAGCAGCTTAGGACATCTCACCGGGGAGCTGTTTTTT. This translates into CASSLGHLTGELFF.

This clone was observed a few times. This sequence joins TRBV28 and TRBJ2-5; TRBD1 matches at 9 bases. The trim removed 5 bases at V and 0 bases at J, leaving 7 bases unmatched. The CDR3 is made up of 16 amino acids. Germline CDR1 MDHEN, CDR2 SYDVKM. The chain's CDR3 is CASSPFGTGYQETQYF. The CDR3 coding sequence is TGTGCCAGCAGTCCATTCGGGACAGGGTACCAAGAGACCCAGTACTTC.

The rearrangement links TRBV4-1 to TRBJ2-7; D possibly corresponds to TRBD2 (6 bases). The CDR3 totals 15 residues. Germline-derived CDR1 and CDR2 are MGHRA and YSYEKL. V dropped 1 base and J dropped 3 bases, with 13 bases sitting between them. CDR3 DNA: TGCGCCAGCAGCCAAGGGGGCGGGATGATCTACGAGCAGTACTTC. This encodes CASSQGGGMIYEQYF.

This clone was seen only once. CDR3 region: CASSVDSGGTATEAFF. The CDR3 DNA is TGTGCCAGCAGCGTAGATTCGGGGGGAACAGCGACTGAAGCTTTCTTT. The rearrangement links TRBV9 to TRBJ1-1; maybe TRBD1 (5 bases). CDR3 size: 16 residues. The V and J ends lost 0 bases and 5 bases respectively, with 17 bases between them. Germline CDR1 is SGDLS and CDR2 is YYNGEE.

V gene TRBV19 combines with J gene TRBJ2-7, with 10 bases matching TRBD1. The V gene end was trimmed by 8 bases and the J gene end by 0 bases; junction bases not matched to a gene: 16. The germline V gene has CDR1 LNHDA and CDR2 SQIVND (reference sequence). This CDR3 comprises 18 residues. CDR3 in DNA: TGTGCCAGTCCGCCGGGACAGGGGCAACGTAGGAGCTCCTACGAGCAGTACTTC. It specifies CASPPGQGQRRSSYEQYF.

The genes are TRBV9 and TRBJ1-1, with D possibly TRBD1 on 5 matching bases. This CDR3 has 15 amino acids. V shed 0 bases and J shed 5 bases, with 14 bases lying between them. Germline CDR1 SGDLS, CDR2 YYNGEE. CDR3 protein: CASSVAGLAGTEAFF. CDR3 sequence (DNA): TGTGCCAGCAGCGTAGCGGGACTAGCCGGGACTGAAGCTTTCTTT.

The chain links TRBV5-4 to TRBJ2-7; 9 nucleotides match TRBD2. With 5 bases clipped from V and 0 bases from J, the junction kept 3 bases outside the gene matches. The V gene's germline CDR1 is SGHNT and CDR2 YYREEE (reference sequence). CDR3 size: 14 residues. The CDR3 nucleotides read TGTGCCAGCAGAAATAGCGGGAGCTCCTACGAGCAGTACTTC. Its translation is CASRNSGSSYEQYF. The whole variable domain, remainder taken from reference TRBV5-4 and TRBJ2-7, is ETGVTQSPTHLIKTRGQQVTLRCSSQSGHNTVSWYQQALGQGPQFIFQYYREEENGRGNFPPRFSGLQFPNYSSELNVNALELDDSALYLCASRNSGSSYEQYFGPGTRLTVT.

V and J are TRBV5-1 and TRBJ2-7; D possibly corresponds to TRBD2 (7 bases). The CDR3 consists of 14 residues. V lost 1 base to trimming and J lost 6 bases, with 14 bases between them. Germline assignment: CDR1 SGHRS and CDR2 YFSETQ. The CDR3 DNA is TGCGCCAGCAGCTTGTTAGGGGGGGCGAGCGAGCAGTACTTC. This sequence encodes CASSLLGGASEQYF.